These T cell receptor beta chains were read from a single sample in a study of T cell responses to AZD1222 COVID-19 vaccine. Using immunoSEQ multiplex PCR, the repertoire was profiled, and TCRdb retains in-frame clones only, with some absent. The repertoire consists of around 150,000 clones, with about 91% occurring once and the leading ten covering around 2.5%. The sequencing used peripheral blood, collected on day 0 of AZD1222 vaccination. These receptors came from an adult in good health. The CDR3 runs from the conserved cysteine through the conserved F or W. The D gene is left open where the match is weak. Clone size appears in some rows only: once, few, many, or a class for an expanded clone.

V gene	J gene	D gene	CDR3 length	clone size	CDR3 DNA	CDR3 protein
TRBV19	TRBJ2-1	NA	14	NA	TGTGCCAGTAGCATTCCTGACAGGACGAATGAGCAGTTCTTC	CASSIPDRTNEQFF
TRBV4-3	TRBJ1-5	TRBD1	15	NA	TGCGCCAGCAGCCGCGGGACAGGAGTCAATCAGCCCCAGCATTTT	CASSRGTGVNQPQHF
TRBV28	TRBJ2-3	TRBD2	17	NA	TGTGCCAGCAGTTTATGGGCTAGCGGGAGGCTGGCAGATACGCAGTATTTT	CASSLWASGRLADTQYF
TRBV19	TRBJ2-6	NA	16	NA	TGTGCCAGTAGTATTCGTGGAGGGACTGGGGCCAACGTCCTGACTTTC	CASSIRGGTGANVLTF
TRBV30	TRBJ1-4	NA	14	NA	TGTGCCTGGAGTGGGAGTCAGGGAAATGAAAAACTGTTTTTT	CAWSGSQGNEKLFF
TRBV27	TRBJ1-1	NA	20	NA	TGTGCCAGCAGTTTCACATATTCCCCGGTGGGGTCTGGGGAGTACACTGAAGCTTTCTTT	CASSFTYSPVGSGEYTEAFF
TRBV4-2	TRBJ1-4	NA	16	NA	TGTGCCAGCAGCCAAGTTCGGGACAACTCTCTGGGAGAACTGTTTTTT	CASSQVRDNSLGELFF
TRBV4-1	TRBJ2-7	NA	13	NA	TGCGCCAGCAGCCTGGGACAAGGGTACGAGCAGTACTTC	CASSLGQGYEQYF
TRBV9	TRBJ2-7	TRBD1	14	NA	TGTGCCAGCAGCGTAGGGGACAGGGCCTACGAGCAGTACTTC	CASSVGDRAYEQYF
TRBV19	TRBJ1-1	TRBD1	14	NA	TGTGCCAGTAGTCCCCGGACAGGGAGGACTGAAGCTTTCTTT	CASSPRTGRTEAFF
TRBV6-1	TRBJ2-1	NA	18	few	TGTGCCAGCAGTGAATTATTGGGACACCTGGGAATGGGCAATGAGCAGTTCTTC	CASSELLGHLGMGNEQFF
TRBV30	TRBJ1-2	NA	13	NA	TGTGCCTGGCAGCCGCAGGGGCCAGAAGGCTACACCTTC	CAWQPQGPEGYTF
TRBV9	TRBJ1-1	NA	16	once	TGTGCCAGCAGCGTAGACGGGGGCGGCGGGGATACTGAAGCTTTCTTT	CASSVDGGGGDTEAFF
TRBV19	TRBJ1-1	TRBD1	15	NA	TGTGCCAGTAGTCGTAACAGGGGACTGAACACTGAAGCTTTCTTT	CASSRNRGLNTEAFF
TRBV25-1	TRBJ2-2	TRBD1	15	NA	TGTGCCAGCAACCCGGGACAGGGGTACACCGGGGAGCTGTTTTTT	CASNPGQGYTGELFF
TRBV4-1	TRBJ1-4	NA	12	once	TGCGCCAGCAGCCAAGAAGTTGGAAAACTGTTTTTT	CASSQEVGKLFF
TRBV7-3	TRBJ2-6	NA	17	NA	TGTGCCAGCAGCTTAACAATGAGGGGGAATGGGGCCAACGTCCTGACTTTC	CASSLTMRGNGANVLTF
TRBV7-9	TRBJ2-7	NA	12	few	TGTGCCAGCAGCTTGGAGGGGACCGAGCAGTACTTC	CASSLEGTEQYF
TRBV2	TRBJ1-5	NA	13	NA	TGTGCCAGCCGTTGGGCCTTGAATCAGCCCCAGCATTTT	CASRWALNQPQHF
TRBV7-2	TRBJ1-5	NA	14	NA	TGTGCCAGCAGCTTACGACTGAGCAATCAGCCCCAGCATTTT	CASSLRLSNQPQHF
TRBV7-8	TRBJ1-3	NA	18	NA	TGTGCCAGCAGCTACCACAGGTTCCCAAGGGACTCTGGAAACACCATATATTTT	CASSYHRFPRDSGNTIYF
TRBV11-2	TRBJ1-5	NA	15	NA	TGTGCCAGCAGCTTAGGGGGGGCTCGCAATCAGCCCCAGCATTTT	CASSLGGARNQPQHF
TRBV6-4	TRBJ2-2	TRBD1	16	NA	TGTGCCAGCAGTGACCAGGGACAGCCGAACACCGGGGAGCTGTTTTTT	CASSDQGQPNTGELFF
TRBV6-5	TRBJ2-7	NA	12	NA	TGTGCCAGCAGTTATCTCCAGGGGGAGCAGTACTTC	CASSYLQGEQYF
TRBV4-1	TRBJ2-7	NA	16	NA	TGCGCCAGCAGCCCCGAGCGGGCTGGGGGGCCCTACGAGCAGTACTTC	CASSPERAGGPYEQYF
TRBV7-2	TRBJ1-1	NA	14	NA	TGTGCCAGCAGCGCCGGGGTGGGCAAGGGTGAAGCTTTCTTT	CASSAGVGKGEAFF
TRBV14	TRBJ1-1	NA	14	NA	TGTGCCAGCAGCCAAGGGGTGACGGGCACTGAAGCTTTCTTT	CASSQGVTGTEAFF
TRBV5-1	TRBJ2-7	TRBD1	14	NA	TGCGCCAGCAGCGGACGACAGGGCGGCCACGAGCAGTACTTC	CASSGRQGGHEQYF
TRBV7-2	TRBJ2-1	NA	16	NA	TGTGCCAGCAGCTTAGGGGCCAGGGTGAATGAGAATGAGCAGTTCTTC	CASSLGARVNENEQFF
TRBV11-2	TRBJ2-7	NA	14	NA	TGTGCCAGCAGCTTGGAAAGGGGGGACTACGAGCAGTACTTC	CASSLERGDYEQYF
TRBV2	TRBJ1-3	NA	15	NA	TGTGCCAGCAGGCCATCCGGGGGAACAGGAAACACCATATATTTT	CASRPSGGTGNTIYF
TRBV4-1	TRBJ1-2	TRBD1	16	NA	TGCGCCAGCACCCAGTTCGATCGCCAGGGGGGCTATGGCTACACCTTC	CASTQFDRQGGYGYTF
TRBV5-4	TRBJ2-7	TRBD1	16	NA	TGTGCCAGCAGTTCCAACCGGGGACAGAGGGGTTGGGAGCAGTACTTC	CASSSNRGQRGWEQYF
TRBV5-5	TRBJ2-2	NA	13	NA	TGTGCCAGCAGCTTGGTGGGTTCTGGGGAGCTGTTTTTT	CASSLVGSGELFF
TRBV12-3/TRBV12-4	TRBJ2-1	NA	12	NA	TGTGCCAGCAGTTTATTGAGTTCTGAGCAGTTCTTC	CASSLLSSEQFF
TRBV18	TRBJ1-5	NA	14	NA	TGTGCCAGCTCCCTGGCAGATAGCAATCAGCCCCAGCATTTT	CASSLADSNQPQHF
TRBV7-9	TRBJ1-5	NA	12	few	TGTGCCAGCAGCTTAGGGGATCAGCCCCAGCATTTT	CASSLGDQPQHF
TRBV11-2	TRBJ2-7	TRBD1	15	NA	TGTGCCAGCAGCGACCCCCGGGACAGATACTACGAGCAGTACTTC	CASSDPRDRYYEQYF
TRBV19	TRBJ2-3	TRBD1	16	NA	TGTGCCAGTAGTATAGCCCGACAGGGAGTTACAGATACGCAGTATTTT	CASSIARQGVTDTQYF
TRBV4-3	TRBJ1-1	NA	14	once	TGCGCCAGCAGTACCGACAGGACGAACACTGAAGCTTTCTTT	CASSTDRTNTEAFF
TRBV2	TRBJ2-1	NA	13	NA	TGTGCCAGCAGTTTGAATAGCGACGGTGAGCAGTTCTTC	CASSLNSDGEQFF
TRBV24-1	TRBJ1-5	NA	14	NA	TGTGCCACCAGTGGGGTAGGTTCCAATCAGCCCCAGCATTTT	CATSGVGSNQPQHF
TRBV3-1/TRBV3-2	TRBJ2-1	NA	17	NA	TGTGCCAGCAGCCAAGATTGGGGGACGGGGGCCTACAATGAGCAGTTCTTC	CASSQDWGTGAYNEQFF
TRBV2	TRBJ2-2	TRBD2	18	NA	TGTGCCAGCAGTCTAAGGCCTAGCGGGAGTAAAGCGGCCGGGGAGCTGTTTTTT	CASSLRPSGSKAAGELFF
TRBV7-3	TRBJ1-3	TRBD1	14	once	TGTGCCAGCAGACAGGGGGTCACTGGAAACACCATATATTTT	CASRQGVTGNTIYF
TRBV7-6	TRBJ2-7	TRBD2	18	NA	TGTGCCAGCAGCTTATCCTCCGGACTAGCGGGGAACAACTACGAGCAGTACTTC	CASSLSSGLAGNNYEQYF
TRBV9	TRBJ1-6	NA	17	once	TGTGCCAGCAGCGTAGCGGGGAGGAGCTCCTATAATTCACCCCTCCACTTT	CASSVAGRSSYNSPLHF
TRBV6-1	TRBJ2-1	TRBD1	14	NA	TGTGCCAGCAGTGAAGGAGGGGGCAAGGATGAGCAGTTCTTC	CASSEGGGKDEQFF
TRBV7-2	TRBJ2-7	NA	16	NA	TGTGCCAGCAGCTTAGTCGGCAGGGGCAGCTCCTACGAGCAGTACTTC	CASSLVGRGSSYEQYF
TRBV5-4	TRBJ1-3	TRBD1	16	once	TGTGCCAGCAGCTTGAAAGCGGGACAGGGCGGGAACACCATATATTTT	CASSLKAGQGGNTIYF